This TCR beta chain emerged from a study of T cells after yellow fever vaccination. The wider study: The SMART-Seq v4 Ultra Low Input method served to prepare the low-cell-number fractions.

The 5'RACE template-switching step produced TCR cDNA and added a universal primer site and UMIs. Each CDR3 protein is one row after TCRdb ran MiXCR on the 5' RACE reads. The data contain just under 600,000 distinct CDR3 sequences, roughly 14% of them singletons. This clonotype has more than one count but fewer than ten. The starting material was PBMCs, obtained on the day of the yellow fever booster vaccination. This receptor was taken from a man aged 25-40 years who received the YFV17D yellow fever vaccine.

The DNA of the CDR3 is TGTGCCATCAGACCGGGCCCGACGAACACTGAAGCTTTCTTT. Protein sequence: CAIRPGPTNTEAFF. The V and J genes are TRBV10-3 and TRBJ1-1; D is unresolved. This CDR3 is built from 14 residues. Trimming cost V 6 bases and J 1 base, with 12 bases left between them. Germline loops: CDR1 ENHRY, CDR2 SYGVKD.